This T cell receptor beta chain came from a study of blood T cell repertoires in COVID-19. Turning to the study itself: Samples representing acute and convalescent COVID-19 were sourced from the United States, Italy and Spain. From T cells, B-cell-depleted T cells, or PBMCs came the material, which was cDNA or gDNA.

The CDR3 is 14 residues long. Trimming pared 4 bases from V and 8 bases from J, leaving 14 bases between. Germline CDR1 and CDR2: LGHNA and YSLEER. Donors were grouped by their self-reported clinical history. Authors' data handling: By means of reference gene primer amplification, nucleated cell counts were estimated. Using immunoSEQ multiplex PCR, the repertoire was profiled, and TCRdb retains in-frame clones only, with some absent. The V and J calls and clone size are taken from that table; D and trimming were inferred from the DNA. The repertoire has some 340,000 clones, 90% to 95% of them found once; the top ten carry 3.9%.

Sequenced: PBMCs or T cells enriched from blood (not recorded which). This clonotype originated in a woman in her 30s who had been exposed to COVID-19. The chain carries TRBV4-3 and TRBJ1-4; a weak D match, TRBD1 (5 bases). The chain's CDR3 is CASSLNGGGEKLFF. CDR3 in DNA: TGCGCCAGCAGCCTCAACGGGGGTGGGGAAAAACTGTTTTTT.